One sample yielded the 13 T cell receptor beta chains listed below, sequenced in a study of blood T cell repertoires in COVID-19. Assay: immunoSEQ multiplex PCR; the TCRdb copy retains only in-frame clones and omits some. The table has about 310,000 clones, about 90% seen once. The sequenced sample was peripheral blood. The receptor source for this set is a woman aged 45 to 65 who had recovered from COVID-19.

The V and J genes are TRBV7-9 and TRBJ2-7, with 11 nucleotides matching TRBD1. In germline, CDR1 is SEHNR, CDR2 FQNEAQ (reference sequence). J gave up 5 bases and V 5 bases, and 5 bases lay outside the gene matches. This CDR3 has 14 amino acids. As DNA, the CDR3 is TGTGCCAGCAGCAGGGACAGGGGGTATCACGAGCAGTACTTC. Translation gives CASSRDRGYHEQYF.

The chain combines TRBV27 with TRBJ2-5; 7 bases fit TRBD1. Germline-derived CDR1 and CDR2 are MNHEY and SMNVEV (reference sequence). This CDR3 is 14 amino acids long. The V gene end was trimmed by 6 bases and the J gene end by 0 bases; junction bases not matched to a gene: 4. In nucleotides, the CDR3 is TGTGCCAGCAGCCCGACAGGGAACCAAGAGACCCAGTACTTC. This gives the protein CASSPTGNQETQYF.

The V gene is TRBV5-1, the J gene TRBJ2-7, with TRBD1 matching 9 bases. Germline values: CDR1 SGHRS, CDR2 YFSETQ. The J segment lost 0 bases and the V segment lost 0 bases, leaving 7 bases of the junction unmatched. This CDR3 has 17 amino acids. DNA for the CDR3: TGCGCCAGCAGCTTGGAGGGGACAGGGTCGAGCTCCTACGAGCAGTACTTC. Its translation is CASSLEGTGSSSYEQYF.

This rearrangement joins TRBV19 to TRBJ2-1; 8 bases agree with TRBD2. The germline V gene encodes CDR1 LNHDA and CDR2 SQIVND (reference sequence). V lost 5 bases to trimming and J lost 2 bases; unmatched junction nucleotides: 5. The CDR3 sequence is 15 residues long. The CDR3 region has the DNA TGTGCCAGTAGTTCATCAGCGGGGGCCTACAATGAGCAGTTCTTC. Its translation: CASSSSAGAYNEQFF.

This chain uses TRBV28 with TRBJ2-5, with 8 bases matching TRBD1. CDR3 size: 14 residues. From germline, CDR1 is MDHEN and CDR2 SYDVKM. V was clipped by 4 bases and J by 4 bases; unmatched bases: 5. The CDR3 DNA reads TGTGCCAGCAGTTCCAGGGGGCCGGGAGAGACCCAGTACTTC. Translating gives CASSSRGPGETQYF.

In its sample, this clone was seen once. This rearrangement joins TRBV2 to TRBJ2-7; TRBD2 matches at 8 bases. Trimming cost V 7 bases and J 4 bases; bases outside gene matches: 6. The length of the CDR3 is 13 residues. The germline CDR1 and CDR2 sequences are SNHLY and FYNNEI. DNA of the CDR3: TGTGCCAGCACCCACCGGGAGGGGTACGAGCAGTACTTC. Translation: CASTHREGYEQYF.

The CDR3 spells CASSLSGDYGYTF. The CDR3 DNA sequence: TGTGCCAGCAGCTTATCAGGGGACTATGGCTACACCTTC. The chain joins TRBV7-2 to TRBJ1-2, with D perhaps matching TRBD1 (6 bases). Germline-derived CDR1 and CDR2 are SGHTA and FQGNSA. Trimming pared 2 bases from V and 3 bases from J, leaving 7 bases between. The CDR3 contains 13 residues.

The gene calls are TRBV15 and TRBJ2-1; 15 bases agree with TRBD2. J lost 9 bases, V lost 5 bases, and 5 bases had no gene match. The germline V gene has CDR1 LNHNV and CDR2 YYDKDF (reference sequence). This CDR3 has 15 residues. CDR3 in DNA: TGTGCCACCAGCCGGGGACTAGCGGGAGGCGTTGAGCAGTTCTTC. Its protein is CATSRGLAGGVEQFF.

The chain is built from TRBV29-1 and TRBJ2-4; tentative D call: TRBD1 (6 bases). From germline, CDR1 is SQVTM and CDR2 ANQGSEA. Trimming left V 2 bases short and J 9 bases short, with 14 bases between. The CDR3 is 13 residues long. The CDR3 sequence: CSVERTAEGIQYF. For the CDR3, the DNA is TGCAGCGTTGAACGGACAGCCGAAGGCATTCAGTACTTC.

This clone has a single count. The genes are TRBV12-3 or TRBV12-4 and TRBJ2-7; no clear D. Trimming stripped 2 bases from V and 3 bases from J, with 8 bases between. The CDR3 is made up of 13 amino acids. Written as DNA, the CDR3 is TGTGCCAGCAGTTTATCCCAGGTCTACGAGCAGTACTTC. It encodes CASSLSQVYEQYF.

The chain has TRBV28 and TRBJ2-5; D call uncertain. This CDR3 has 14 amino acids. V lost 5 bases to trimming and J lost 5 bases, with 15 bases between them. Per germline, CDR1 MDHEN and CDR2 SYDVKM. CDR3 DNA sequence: TGTGCCAGCAGTCGCCGGGTCAGCGAGGAGACCCAGTACTTC. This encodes CASSRRVSEETQYF.

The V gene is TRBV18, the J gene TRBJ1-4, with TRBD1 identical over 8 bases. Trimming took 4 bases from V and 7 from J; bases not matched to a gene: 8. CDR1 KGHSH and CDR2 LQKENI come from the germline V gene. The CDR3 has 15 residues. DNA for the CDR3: TGTGCCAGCTCACTTGGACAGGGCTGGGGTGAAAAACTGTTTTTT. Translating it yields CASSLGQGWGEKLFF. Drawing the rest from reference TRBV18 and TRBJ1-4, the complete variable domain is NAGVMQNPRHLVRRRGQEARLRCSPMKGHSHVYWYRQLPEEGLKFMVYLQKENIIDESGMPKERFSAEFPKEGPSILRIQQVVRGDSAAYFCASSLGQGWGEKLFFGSGTQLSVL.

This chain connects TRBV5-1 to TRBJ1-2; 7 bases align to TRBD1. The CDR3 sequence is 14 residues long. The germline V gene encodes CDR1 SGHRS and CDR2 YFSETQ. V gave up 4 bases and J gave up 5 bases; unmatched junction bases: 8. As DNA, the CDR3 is TGCGCCAGCAGCACAGGGACAGAGTATTATGGCTACACCTTC. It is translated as CASSTGTEYYGYTF.